The 26 T cell receptor beta chains presented below share a single source sample, sequenced in a study of T cells in localized non-small cell lung cancer. Clones were sequenced by immunoSEQ multiplex PCR, and TCRdb holds only the in-frame ones, with some missing. The sample has approximately 43,000 clones, roughly 86% seen once. The specimen was peripheral blood, collected before any cancer treatment. The receptors were sampled from a woman between 18 and 55 years old with stage III lung adenocarcinoma.

The chain joins TRBV11-2 to TRBJ1-1; weak D call: TRBD1 (6 bases). CDR3 length: 15 amino acids. Trimming stripped 0 bases from V and 9 bases from J, with 17 bases between. The V gene's germline CDR1 is SGHAT and CDR2 FQNNGV. CDR3 nucleotide sequence: TGTGCCAGCAGCTTAGATGCTTCGGGGGCTAGGCAAGCTTTCTTT. This sequence encodes CASSLDASGARQAFF.

The genes are TRBV5-4 and TRBJ1-6; D is unresolved. Per germline, CDR1 SGHNT and CDR2 YYREEE (reference sequence). V dropped 1 base and J dropped 6 bases, with 23 bases sitting between them. CDR3 size: 19 residues. The CDR3 nucleotides are TGTGCCAGCAGCTTGAGATGGTCTTTAGTAGGACGGGGTAATTCACCCCTCCACTTT. It specifies CASSLRWSLVGRGNSPLHF.

The rearrangement uses TRBV2 and TRBJ2-7, with 7 positions matching TRBD1. Germline trimming cut 1 base from V and 3 bases from J; bases unmatched to any gene: 3. The V gene's germline CDR1 is SNHLY and CDR2 FYNNEI. CDR3 length: 14 residues. In DNA form, the CDR3 reads TGTGCCAGCAGTGAAGGGGGACAGAACTACGAGCAGTACTTC. Translated, it gives CASSEGGQNYEQYF. The complete variable domain, with remaining parts taken from reference TRBV2 and TRBJ2-7, reads EPEVTQTPSHQVTQMGQEVILRCVPISNHLYFYWYRQILGQKVEFLVSFYNNEISEKSEIFDDQFSVERPDGSNFTLKIRSTKLEDSAMYFCASSEGGQNYEQYFGPGTRLTVT.

This rearrangement joins TRBV5-1 to TRBJ2-5; D is uncertain. This CDR3 region has 11 residues. Germline values: CDR1 SGHRS, CDR2 YFSETQ. V lost 1 base to trimming and J lost 2 bases, with 0 bases between them. CDR3 loop: CASSLQETQYF. The CDR3 bases are TGCGCCAGCAGCTTGCAAGAGACCCAGTACTTC. Using reference TRBV5-1 and TRBJ2-5 for the parts outside the CDR3, the full variable domain is KAGVTQTPRYLIKTRGQQVTLSCSPISGHRSVSWYQQTPGQGLQFLFEYFSETQRNKGNFPGRFSGRQFSNSRSEMNVSTLELGDSALYLCASSLQETQYFGPGTRLLVL.

The rearrangement uses TRBV18 and TRBJ1-5; the D is unclear. The germline CDR1 and CDR2 sequences are KGHSH and LQKENI. Trimming took 0 bases from V and 6 from J, leaving 12 bases between them. The CDR3 is 15 amino acids. As DNA, the CDR3 is TGTGCCAGCTCACCACCGAGAAAAGGAGGTCAGCCCCAGCATTTT. This translates into CASSPPRKGGQPQHF.

This clone counts as medium-sized. The CDR3 loop reads CATSPGGIGNQPQHF. Written as DNA, the CDR3 is TGCGCCACCTCACCCGGAGGAATAGGCAATCAGCCCCAGCATTTT. The chain uses TRBV4-1 and TRBJ1-5; no reliable D call. The CDR3 spans 15 residues. V was pared by 10 bases and J by 2 bases, with 18 bases between. The V gene's germline CDR1 is MGHRA and CDR2 YSYEKL.

The J gene is TRBJ1-1, the V gene TRBV7-9, with D possibly matching TRBD1 (6 bases). The CDR3 length is 14 residues. Germline V gives CDR1 SEHNR, CDR2 FQNEAQ (reference sequence). V dropped 3 bases and J dropped 0 bases, with 8 bases sitting between them. The CDR3 DNA sequence: TGTGCCAGCAGCTTTGGGGGCTTGAACACTGAAGCTTTCTTT. Translating it yields CASSFGGLNTEAFF.

This chain joins TRBV7-9 and TRBJ2-7, with 10 positions matching TRBD1. CDR1 is SEHNR, CDR2 FQNEAQ, per germline (reference sequence). This CDR3 is built from 17 residues. J lost 6 bases, V lost 4 bases, and 15 bases had no gene match. CDR3 region: CASSSGRGQGPSGEQYF. DNA of the CDR3: TGTGCCAGCAGCTCCGGACGGGGACAGGGGCCGTCGGGCGAGCAGTACTTC.

The J gene is TRBJ2-7, the V gene TRBV14; no definite D call. V was cut by 1 base and J by 5 bases, with 15 bases left in between. Germline CDR1 SGHDN, CDR2 FVKESK. The CDR3 has 15 amino acids. The chain's CDR3 is CASSQVGYMFHEQYF. The DNA for the CDR3 is TGTGCCAGCAGCCAAGTGGGGTATATGTTCCACGAGCAGTACTTC.

This rearrangement joins TRBV19 to TRBJ2-5; D is possibly TRBD1 (6 bases). Germline assignment: CDR1 LNHDA and CDR2 SQIVND (reference sequence). The CDR3 covers 15 residues. Deletions cut 5 bases from V and 1 base from J, with 14 bases between. The CDR3 loop is CASSLAGTIQETQYF. In nucleotides, the CDR3 is TGTGCCAGTAGTCTGGCAGGGACAATCCAAGAGACCCAGTACTTC.

The V gene is TRBV2, the J gene TRBJ2-3; 10 bases line up with TRBD2. CDR1 SNHLY and CDR2 FYNNEI come from the germline V gene. V lost 6 bases, J lost 1 base, and 4 bases stayed unmatched. The CDR3 contains 15 residues. Here the CDR3 DNA reads TGTGCCAGCAGCGCTAGCGGGGGTGGCACAGATACGCAGTATTTT. Protein: CASSASGGGTDTQYF.

This chain's CDR3 is CASSHRVFTEAFF. The CDR3 nucleotides are TGTGCCAGCAGTCACAGGGTTTTCACTGAAGCTTTCTTT. The chain is built from TRBV2 and TRBJ1-1; tentatively, D is TRBD1 (6 bases). The CDR3 runs to 13 residues. Trimming took 5 bases from V and 4 from J, leaving 11 bases between them. Germline CDR1 SNHLY, CDR2 FYNNEI.

This chain links TRBV6-5 with TRBJ1-1; 7 nucleotides line up with TRBD1. There are 14 residues in the CDR3. Germline CDR1 reads MNHEY; CDR2 reads SVGAGI. V was pared by 6 bases and J by 0 bases, with 4 bases of the junction left unmatched. CDR3 region: CASRAGGVNTEAFF. In DNA form, the CDR3 reads TGTGCCAGCAGAGCAGGGGGGGTGAACACTGAAGCTTTCTTT.

The chain recombines TRBV6-5 with TRBJ2-7; a possible D gene is TRBD1 (5 bases). CDR1 is MNHEY, CDR2 SVGAGI, per germline. Deletions cut 5 bases from V and 0 bases from J, with 8 bases between. The CDR3 extends over 13 amino acids. Written as DNA, the CDR3 is TGTGCCAGCAGTCCAACAGGCTCCTACGAGCAGTACTTC. Protein: CASSPTGSYEQYF.

The chain has TRBV19 and TRBJ2-1; 10 nucleotides match TRBD1. CDR1 is LNHDA and CDR2 is SQIVND in the germline V gene (reference sequence). CDR3 length equals 15 residues. The V segment lost 7 bases and the J segment 8 bases; nucleotides outside the gene matches: 11. DNA for the CDR3: TGTGCCAGTACGGGGACAGGGGAGGTTAAGGATGAGCAGTTCTTC. It encodes CASTGTGEVKDEQFF.

This chain joins TRBV7-6 and TRBJ2-2; unclear D gene. Germline assignment: CDR1 SGHVS and CDR2 FNYEAQ. This CDR3 contains 16 residues. V lost 5 bases and J 2 bases, leaving 15 bases between the germline ends. CDR3 bases: TGTGCCAGCAGCCCATCCATGGGTCCCAACACCGGGGAGCTGTTTTTT. Translating gives CASSPSMGPNTGELFF.

The chain uses TRBV27 and TRBJ1-3; D is perhaps TRBD1 (5 bases). V shed 8 bases and J shed 0 bases, with 14 bases lying between them. The CDR3 runs to 15 residues. CDR1 and CDR2 from the germline V gene are MNHEY and SMNVEV (reference sequence). The CDR3 DNA reads as TGTGCCAGCCGAGCCGGGACCAACTCTGGAAACACCATATATTTT. Translating gives CASRAGTNSGNTIYF.

This clone has only one observation. The chain links TRBV7-9 to TRBJ1-2; D not certain. The CDR3 extends over 12 amino acids. CDR1 SEHNR and CDR2 FQNEAQ come from the germline V gene (reference sequence). Trimming took off 5 bases at V and 8 bases at J, with 12 bases between the two ends. CDR3 loop: CASSPEHGGYTF. The CDR3 DNA is TGTGCCAGCAGCCCCGAACATGGGGGCTACACCTTC.

V and J are TRBV15 and TRBJ1-6, with 8 nucleotides matching TRBD1. Germline V CDR1 and CDR2: LNHNV, YYDKDF (reference sequence). This CDR3 spans 16 amino acids. The junction had 9 bases not matched to a gene; V was cut back by 3 bases and J by 8 bases. The CDR3 DNA sequence: TGTGCCACCAGCAGCCCCCCGGGACAGGTAGATTCACCCCTCCACTTT. It is translated as CATSSPPGQVDSPLHF.

The CDR3 sequence is CASSLNRVEEKLFF. The CDR3 coding sequence is TGTGCCAGCAGCTTAAACAGGGTAGAGGAAAAACTGTTTTTT. The rearrangement joins TRBV7-9 to TRBJ1-4; tentative D call: TRBD1 (6 bases). The CDR3 sequence is 14 residues long. Germline CDR1 SEHNR, CDR2 FQNEAQ (reference sequence). Trimming cost V 2 bases and J 8 bases, with 12 bases left between them.

This chain connects TRBV14 to TRBJ2-1, with a weak D call TRBD1 (6 bases). Germline lookup yields CDR1 SGHDN and CDR2 FVKESK. The CDR3 length is 15 residues. V gave up 3 bases and J gave up 8 bases, with 17 bases separating them. The CDR3 protein is CASSHGKAGVHEQFF. CDR3 DNA sequence: TGTGCCAGCAGCCACGGTAAGGCAGGGGTCCATGAGCAGTTCTTC.

V and J are TRBV9 and TRBJ1-2, with TRBD1 identical over 8 bases. Losses at the gene ends were 0 bases for V and 2 bases for J; bases not matched to a gene: 6. Germline V gene data show CDR1 as SGDLS and CDR2 as YYNGEE. There are 16 residues in the CDR3. For the CDR3, the DNA is TGTGCCAGCAGCGTAGGGGCAGGGGGCCGGAACTATGGCTACACCTTC. It encodes CASSVGAGGRNYGYTF.

This clone came up once. This chain links TRBV19 with TRBJ2-5; D may match TRBD1 or TRBD2 (5 bases each). Germline CDR1 is LNHDA and CDR2 is SQIVND (reference sequence). The V end was cut by 6 bases, the J end by 1 base, with 12 bases between. The CDR3 is 14 residues long. The CDR3 region is CASSTVGTQETQYF. The DNA of the CDR3 is TGTGCCAGTAGCACCGTCGGGACCCAAGAGACCCAGTACTTC.

The rearrangement joins TRBV7-9 to TRBJ2-3; 11 positions agree with TRBD2. J was trimmed by 0 bases and V by 4 bases; bases with no gene match: 3. The CDR3 totals 16 residues. CDR1 SEHNR and CDR2 FQNEAQ come from the germline V gene (reference sequence). The DNA of the CDR3 is TGTGCCAGCAGCTCCGGACTAGCGGGCAGCACAGATACGCAGTATTTT. It yields the protein CASSSGLAGSTDTQYF.

This chain links TRBV27 with TRBJ1-2; D ambiguous. Germline-derived CDR1 and CDR2 are MNHEY and SMNVEV (reference sequence). The CDR3 runs 15 residues. Trimming stripped 5 bases from V and 5 bases from J, with 18 bases between. Here the CDR3 reads CASSPADGTEYGYTF. The CDR3 DNA reads TGTGCCAGCAGTCCTGCCGATGGCACGGAATATGGCTACACCTTC.

This clone was detected once. The V gene is TRBV29-1, the J gene TRBJ1-3; D gene ambiguous. CDR3 length: 13 amino acids. The V gene lost 4 bases and the J gene lost 1 base, with 8 bases spanning the gap. Germline CDR1 reads SQVTM; CDR2 reads ANQGSEA. This CDR3 reads CSVAVGSGNTIYF. The CDR3 nucleotides are TGCAGCGTTGCGGTGGGTTCTGGAAACACCATATATTTT.